One sample yielded the 28 T cell receptor beta chains listed below, sequenced in a study of OX40 agonist ivuxolimab in advanced cancers. The table came from immunoSEQ multiplex PCR; TCRdb's copy has only in-frame clones and leaves some out. The sample lists roughly 97,000 clones, 70% to 90% occurring once. The sample here was CD4+ or CD8+ T cells sorted from blood, taken in a trial of the OX40 agonist ivuxolimab. All receptors derive from an adult with an advanced solid tumor such as melanoma, head and neck, liver or kidney cancer.

The chain joins TRBV27 to TRBJ2-1; either TRBD1 or TRBD2 may fit D (5 bases each). V lost 1 base, J lost 9 bases, and 13 bases lay in between. From germline, CDR1 is MNHEY and CDR2 SMNVEV (reference sequence). The length of the CDR3 is 14 residues. CDR3 amino acids: CASSLFGTAAEQFF. CDR3 in DNA: TGTGCCAGCAGTTTATTTGGGACGGCGGCTGAGCAGTTCTTC.

This sequence joins TRBV11-3 and TRBJ2-1; 8 bases are shared with TRBD1. V shed 1 base, J shed 4 bases, and the junction held 3 bases outside the gene matches. This CDR3 has 15 amino acids. Per the germline V gene, CDR1 is SGHNT and CDR2 is YENEEA. In DNA form, the CDR3 reads TGTGCCAGCAGCTTAGTGGGACAGGCTTACAATGAGCAGTTCTTC. Its translation: CASSLVGQAYNEQFF.

The chain joins TRBV6-1 to TRBJ1-5; 7 bases line up with TRBD1. J lost 4 bases, V lost 2 bases, and 5 bases had no gene match. This CDR3 is built from 15 residues. Germline assignment: CDR1 MNHNS and CDR2 SASEGT. The CDR3 is CASSEKGADNQPQHF. The CDR3, as DNA: TGTGCCAGCAGTGAAAAGGGGGCGGATAATCAGCCCCAGCATTTT.

The chain has TRBV30 and TRBJ2-6; TRBD1 matches at 11 bases. The CDR3 contains 20 residues. CDR1 is GTSNPN and CDR2 is SVGIG in the germline V gene (reference sequence). V was pared by 0 bases and J by 2 bases, with 12 bases of the junction left unmatched. The CDR3 here is CAWSVDGPGQGGTGANVLTF. The DNA of the CDR3 is TGTGCCTGGAGTGTCGACGGGCCGGGACAGGGGGGGACTGGGGCCAACGTCCTGACTTTC.

This clone was picked up a small number of times. The gene calls are TRBV30 and TRBJ1-2; D is ambiguous. Trimming left V 2 bases short and J 8 bases short, with 9 bases between. The CDR3 has 11 residues. CDR1 is GTSNPN and CDR2 is SVGIG in the germline V gene (reference sequence). The CDR3 coding sequence is TGTGCCTGGAGTTACAGAGTCGGCTACACCTTC. It translates to CAWSYRVGYTF. Using reference TRBV30 and TRBJ1-2 for the parts outside the CDR3, the full variable domain is SQTIHQWPATLVQPVGSPLSLECTVEGTSNPNLYWYRQAAGRGLQLLFYSVGIGQISSEVPQNLSASRPQDRQFILSSKKLLLSDSGFYLCAWSYRVGYTFGSGTRLTVV.

The chain links TRBV4-3 to TRBJ1-1, with D unresolved. Germline V gives CDR1 LGHNA, CDR2 YSLEER. Trimming removed 4 bases from V and 7 bases from J, with 13 bases in between. This CDR3 is 13 amino acids long. This chain's CDR3 is CASSRTDGLEAFF. The DNA of the CDR3 is TGCGCCAGCAGCCGAACGGACGGGCTTGAAGCTTTCTTT.

The chain joins TRBV7-3 to TRBJ2-7, with D possibly matching TRBD2 (6 bases). The V end lost 5 bases, the J end lost 2 bases, and 13 bases lay between the germline ends. CDR3 length: 14 amino acids. Germline CDR1 reads SGHTA; CDR2 reads FQGTGA. The chain's CDR3 is CASSINSGPYEQYF. Written as DNA, the CDR3 is TGTGCCAGCAGCATCAATAGCGGTCCCTACGAGCAGTACTTC.

The chain couples TRBV7-2 to TRBJ2-3; D not certain. CDR1 and CDR2 (germline): SGHTA, FQGNSA. With 4 bases removed from V and 0 bases from J, the gap between germline ends came to 8 bases. The CDR3 has 14 residues. In DNA form, the CDR3 reads TGTGCCAGCAGCTCCACGGCTAGCACAGATACGCAGTATTTT. This encodes CASSSTASTDTQYF. The variable domain in full, completed from reference TRBV7-2 and TRBJ2-3, reads GAGVSQSPSNKVTEKGKDVELRCDPISGHTALYWYRQSLGQGLEFLIYFQGNSAPDKSGLPSDRFSAERTGGSVSTLTIQRTQQEDSAVYLCASSSTASTDTQYFGPGTRLTVL.

The chain has TRBV29-1 and TRBJ2-7; 10 nucleotides agree with TRBD1. The ends lost 4 bases at V and 5 bases at J; junction bases unmatched: 11. Germline CDR1 and CDR2: SQVTM and ANQGSEA. CDR3 length equals 15 residues. For the CDR3, the DNA is TGCAGCGTTGCTGATGGACAGGGGGGGAAGGACGAGCAGTACTTC. Amino acid sequence: CSVADGQGGKDEQYF.

Only one count was recorded for this clone. This rearrangement joins TRBV5-1 to TRBJ2-3; 7 bases match TRBD1. Trimming at V came to 3 bases and at J to 1 base, leaving 5 bases not matched to a gene. The CDR3 has 15 amino acids. Per the germline V gene, CDR1 is SGHRS and CDR2 is YFSETQ. The CDR3 protein is CASSSSGQGTDTQYF. The CDR3 DNA sequence: TGCGCCAGCAGCTCTTCCGGACAGGGCACAGATACGCAGTATTTT.

The chain is built from TRBV19 and TRBJ1-5; no definite D call. Germline loops: CDR1 LNHDA, CDR2 SQIVND (reference sequence). The V and J ends lost 7 bases and 0 bases respectively, with 16 bases between them. The CDR3 covers 16 residues. The CDR3 region is CASTFSGEYSNQPQHF. In DNA, the CDR3 is TGTGCCAGTACCTTTTCGGGAGAATATAGCAATCAGCCCCAGCATTTT.

The rearrangement uses TRBV7-9 and TRBJ1-1, with 7 bases lining up with TRBD1. Germline V CDR1 and CDR2: SEHNR, FQNEAQ (reference sequence). V trimming: 4 bases; J trimming: 0 bases; junction bases outside the gene matches: 8. This CDR3 spans 16 amino acids. The CDR3 reads CASSSWTGAMNTEAFF. CDR3 DNA sequence: TGTGCCAGCAGCTCCTGGACAGGAGCTATGAACACTGAAGCTTTCTTT.

The rearrangement uses TRBV7-9 and TRBJ2-5; 10 bases are a match to TRBD1. The CDR3 is 16 residues long. Trimming took 5 bases from V and 2 from J; bases not matched to a gene: 8. Germline CDR1 reads SEHNR; CDR2 reads FQNEAQ (reference sequence). CDR3: CASSTGTGEWQETQYF. CDR3 coding DNA: TGTGCCAGCAGCACCGGGACAGGGGAGTGGCAAGAGACCCAGTACTTC.

This sequence joins TRBV4-3 and TRBJ2-5; a weak D match, TRBD1 (6 bases). Germline-derived CDR1 and CDR2 are LGHNA and YSLEER. The CDR3 totals 15 residues. Trimming removed 1 base from V and 4 bases from J, with 13 bases in between. The CDR3 DNA is TGCGCCAGCAGCCAAGCCTTCGGACAGATAGAGACCCAGTACTTC. It yields the protein CASSQAFGQIETQYF.

This clone appeared a few times. This chain links TRBV4-2 with TRBJ1-1; tentative D call: TRBD1 (5 bases). Trimming removed 0 bases at V and 4 bases at J, with 12 bases between. Germline CDR1 reads LGHNA; CDR2 reads YNFKEQ. This CDR3 has 15 amino acids. CDR3 sequence reads: CASSQEAGSSTEAFF. DNA of the CDR3: TGTGCCAGCAGCCAAGAAGCAGGGAGCTCCACTGAAGCTTTCTTT.

The rearrangement joins TRBV27 to TRBJ2-5, with TRBD2 matching over 8 bases. Trimming cost V 0 bases and J 5 bases; bases outside gene matches: 11. Germline values: CDR1 MNHEY, CDR2 SMNVEV (reference sequence). CDR3 size: 17 residues. CDR3 residues: CASSLSLPAGAGETQYF. The DNA of the CDR3 is TGTGCCAGCAGTTTATCGCTGCCAGCGGGGGCGGGGGAGACCCAGTACTTC.

The chain combines TRBV28 with TRBJ1-4; TRBD1 aligns across 9 bases. V lost 4 bases and J lost 6; bases outside the gene matches: 6. Per the germline V gene, CDR1 is MDHEN and CDR2 is SYDVKM. CDR3 length: 15 residues. This CDR3 reads CASSSKQGADEKLFF. The CDR3, as DNA: TGTGCCAGCAGTTCGAAACAGGGGGCTGATGAAAAACTGTTTTTT.

Only a few counts were recorded for this clone. The chain combines TRBV7-9 with TRBJ1-6; D is ambiguous. The germline gives CDR1 SEHNR, CDR2 FQNEAQ (reference sequence). V lost 5 bases and J lost 5, with 13 bases in between. The CDR3 contains 15 residues. This CDR3 is CASSASGNNNSPLHF. In DNA form, the CDR3 reads TGTGCCAGCAGCGCTTCCGGCAACAATAATTCACCCCTCCACTTT.

The chain combines TRBV18 with TRBJ2-1, with D perhaps being TRBD1 or TRBD2 (5 bases each). V lost 1 base, J lost 5 bases, and 12 bases lay in between. The CDR3 loop spans 15 amino acids. Germline lookup yields CDR1 KGHSH and CDR2 LQKENI. In DNA form, the CDR3 reads TGTGCCAGCTCACCACGGTCGGGGCAGGACAATGAGCAGTTCTTC. The encoded protein is CASSPRSGQDNEQFF.

This clone was seen only once. The chain links TRBV6-5 to TRBJ1-1; D gene ambiguous. CDR3 length equals 12 residues. V lost 4 bases to trimming and J lost 4 bases, with 7 bases between them. Germline assignment: CDR1 MNHEY and CDR2 SVGAGI. CDR3 amino acids: CASSSGGTEAFF. In nucleotides, the CDR3 is TGTGCCAGCAGTTCAGGAGGCACTGAAGCTTTCTTT.

The rearrangement links TRBV27 to TRBJ1-1, with D tentatively TRBD1 (5 bases). The germline V gene has CDR1 MNHEY and CDR2 SMNVEV (reference sequence). V dropped 3 bases and J dropped 1 base, with 12 bases sitting between them. The CDR3 length is 15 residues. The CDR3 is CASSFSGLSNTEAFF. DNA of the CDR3: TGTGCCAGCAGTTTTTCGGGACTCTCGAACACTGAAGCTTTCTTT.

The chain is built from TRBV21-1 and TRBJ1-4; TRBD1, as called in the table, went unchecked against the DNA. TRBV21-1 counts as a pseudogene. This CDR3 has 18 residues. This CDR3 reads CASSKVRVPGQGGEKLFF. For the CDR3, the DNA is TGTGCCAGCAGCAAAGTAAGGGTGCCGGGACAGGGGGGTGAAAAACTGTTTTTT.

The J gene is TRBJ1-6, the V gene TRBV19, with TRBD1 identical over 11 bases. The CDR3 runs 15 residues. Germline-derived CDR1 and CDR2 are LNHDA and SQIVND (reference sequence). Unmatched junction bases numbered 3, after V lost 4 bases and J lost 7 bases. The CDR3 loop reads CASSSGTGGNSPLHF. DNA of the CDR3: TGTGCCAGTAGTAGTGGGACAGGGGGGAATTCACCCCTCCACTTT.

This clone was counted between two and nine times. This sequence joins TRBV5-1 and TRBJ1-2, with TRBD1 as a possible D gene (5 bases). The CDR3 has 14 residues. V lost 5 bases and J 7 bases, leaving 18 bases between the germline ends. CDR1 and CDR2 (germline): SGHRS, YFSETQ. The CDR3 nucleotides read TGCGCCAGCAGTCAAACTACAGGAATGGGTGGCTACACCTTC. As protein: CASSQTTGMGGYTF.

Comments on this clone: The junction differs from germline at one of its ends, possibly a read error. The V and J genes are TRBV30 and TRBJ2-5; 12 bases map to TRBD2. The V gene's germline CDR1 is GTSNPN and CDR2 SVGIG (reference sequence). This CDR3 comprises 13 residues. CDR3 protein: CAWSVRTSGMLDF. The DNA for the CDR3 is TGTGCCTGGAGTGTACGGACTAGCGGGATGTTAGACTTC. Combining the CDR3 with reference TRBV30 and TRBJ2-5 gives the whole variable domain SQTIHQWPATLVQPVGSPLSLECTVEGTSNPNLYWYRQAAGRGLQLLFYSVGIGQISSEVPQNLSASRPQDRQFILSSKKLLLSDSGFYLCAWSVRTSGMLDFGPGTRLLVL.

The chain recombines TRBV5-1 with TRBJ2-7; 8 bases fit TRBD2. Trimming cost V 0 bases and J 1 base; bases outside gene matches: 18. Germline V gives CDR1 SGHRS, CDR2 YFSETQ. This CDR3 spans 20 amino acids. The CDR3 nucleotides are TGCGCCAGCAGCTTGGGGCCGGGGACTAGAAGTAGTGGGTTTTCCTACGAGCAGTACTTC. It yields the protein CASSLGPGTRSSGFSYEQYF.

This clone has only one observation. The chain has TRBV6-1 and TRBJ1-5, with unresolved D. The V gene's germline CDR1 is MNHNS and CDR2 SASEGT. There are 14 residues in the CDR3. Trimming stripped 7 bases from V and 4 bases from J, with 14 bases between. As DNA, the CDR3 is TGTGCCAGCAATCCGGCGGAAACTAATCAGCCCCAGCATTTT. Protein sequence: CASNPAETNQPQHF.

The V and J genes are TRBV21-1 and TRBJ1-1. TRBV21-1 is labeled a pseudogene. The CDR3 consists of 14 residues. The CDR3 sequence: CASGKGRGNTEAFF. Here the CDR3 DNA reads TGTGCCAGCGGCAAGGGGCGGGGGAACACTGAAGCTTTCTTT.